This T cell receptor (beta chain) is drawn from a study of blood T cells in healthy people across ages. Combining a sample-barcoded 5' primer with a J-beta primer mix, a second PCR ran for 7 to 11 cycles. Tags on each cDNA molecule came from a template-switch adaptor with 12 random nucleotides. Each CDR3 protein is one row after TCRdb ran MiXCR on the 5' RACE reads. Here the sample spans about 830,000 distinct CDR3 sequences, about three fifths being singletons. Germline V lookup: CDR1 SGDLS, CDR2 YYNGEE. V lost 3 bases, J lost 3 bases, and 13 bases lay in between. CDR3 size: 14 residues. This sequence was found in a man under 40 in good health. The sequencing input was blood. This chain links TRBV9 with TRBJ2-7; D perhaps matches TRBD1 (6 bases). The CDR3 region has the DNA TGTGCCAGCAGCGCCGACGGCAGGGGCTACGAGCAGTACTTC. This gives the protein CASSADGRGYEQYF.